Below, 2 T cell receptor beta chains from the same sample are listed, as sequenced in a study of human T cells and chemical hapten exposure. Time point indicated: patch test 1, 2 weeks after DPC sensitization. Sample treatment: therapeutic diphenylcyclopropenone sensitization with weekly scalp DPC. TCRdb reanalysed the RACE reads using MiXCR and keeps one entry per CDR3 protein. This table has about 120,000 distinct CDR3 sequences, 12% to 15% appearing once. This specimen was whole blood, taken in connection with sensitization to the hapten diphenylcyclopropenone (DPC). The receptors stem from a man between 18 and 29 years old with alopecia areata. Some clones in this sample may be carry-over from other donors' samples.

The chain employs TRBV29-1 and TRBJ2-1; D is undetermined. V shed 3 bases and J shed 0 bases, with 6 bases lying between them. Germline V gene lookup returns CDR1 SQVTM and CDR2 ANQGSEA. The CDR3 is made up of 13 amino acids. Here the CDR3 DNA reads TGCAGCGTTGACACCTACTCCTACAATGAGCAGTTCTTC. Encoded protein: CSVDTYSYNEQFF.

This clonotype was counted only a few times. CDR3 nucleotide sequence: TGCGCCAGCGAGACTGCCGGGACAGGCTCCTACAATGAGCAGTTCTTC. Translating gives CASETAGTGSYNEQFF. The chain joins TRBV10-2 to TRBJ2-1, with 8 bases identical to TRBD1. With 8 bases clipped from V and 0 bases from J, the junction kept 9 bases outside the gene matches. CDR3 length: 16 residues. Germline V lookup: CDR1 WSHSY, CDR2 SAAADI.